The sequence of this TCR beta chain was determined in a study of shared clonotypes between healthy human individuals. V lost 5 bases to trimming and J lost 5 bases, with 8 bases between them. There are 12 residues in the CDR3. CDR1 and CDR2 (germline): PRHDT, FYEKMQ (reference sequence). Some clones are missing from TCRdb's copy, which holds only in-frame ones; the method was immunoSEQ multiplex PCR. The table shows about 490,000 clones, with 76% occurring only once. Unsorted material relied on about 90 million PBMCs as the source of genomic DNA. To note about this clone: This could be a read error, since a much larger clone is one nucleotide away.

The sample was PBMCs. The source is a woman in her thirties or forties in good health. Some clones in this sample may be carry-over from other donors' samples. The chain couples TRBV13 to TRBJ2-3; D is ambiguous. The CDR3 is CASSVTGDTQYF. CDR3 in DNA: TGTGCCAGCAGCGTAACGGGAGATACGCAGTATTTT.